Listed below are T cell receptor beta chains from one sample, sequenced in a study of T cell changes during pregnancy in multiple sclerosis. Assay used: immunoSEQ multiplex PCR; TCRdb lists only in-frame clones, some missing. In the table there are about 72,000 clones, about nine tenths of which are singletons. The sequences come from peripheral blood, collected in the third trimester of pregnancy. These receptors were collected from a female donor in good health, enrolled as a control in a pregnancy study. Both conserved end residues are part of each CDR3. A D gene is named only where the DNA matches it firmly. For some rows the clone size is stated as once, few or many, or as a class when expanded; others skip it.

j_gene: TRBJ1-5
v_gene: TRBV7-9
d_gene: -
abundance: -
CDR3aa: CASSLEGARQPQHF
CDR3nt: TGTGCCAGCAGCTTAGAAGGGGCGCGGCAGCCCCAGCATTTT

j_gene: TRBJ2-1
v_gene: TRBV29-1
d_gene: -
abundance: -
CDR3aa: CSVEKRERYNEQFF
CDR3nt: TGCAGCGTTGAGAAACGGGAGCGTTACAATGAGCAGTTCTTC

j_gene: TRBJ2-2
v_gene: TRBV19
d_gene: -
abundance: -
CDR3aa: CASSMGGVRGNTGELFF
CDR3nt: TGTGCCAGTAGTATGGGAGGCGTACGGGGGAACACCGGGGAGCTGTTTTTT

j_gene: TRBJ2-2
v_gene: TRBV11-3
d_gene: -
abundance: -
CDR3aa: CASSLQGELFF
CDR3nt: TGTGCCAGCAGCCTTCAGGGGGAGCTGTTTTTT

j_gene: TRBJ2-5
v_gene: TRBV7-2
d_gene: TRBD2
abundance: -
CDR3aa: CASSLERGGRKTQYF
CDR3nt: TGTGCCAGCAGCTTGGAGCGGGGGGGAAGGAAGACCCAGTACTTC

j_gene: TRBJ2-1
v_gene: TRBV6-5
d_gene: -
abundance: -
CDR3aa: CASRTSNEQFF
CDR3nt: TGTGCCAGCAGGACATCCAATGAGCAGTTCTTC

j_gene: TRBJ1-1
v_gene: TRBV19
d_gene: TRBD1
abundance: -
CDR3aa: CASSIGLDRGTEAFF
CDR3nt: TGTGCCAGTAGTATAGGACTGGACAGGGGGACTGAAGCTTTCTTT

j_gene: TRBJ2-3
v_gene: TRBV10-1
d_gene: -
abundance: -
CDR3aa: CASSEWSGREGADTQYF
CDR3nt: TGCGCCAGCAGTGAGTGGTCCGGGCGTGAGGGCGCAGATACGCAGTATTTT

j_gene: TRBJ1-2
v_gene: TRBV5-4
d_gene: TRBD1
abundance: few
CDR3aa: CATRPGTGTAGGYTF
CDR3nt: TGTGCCACCCGCCCGGGGACAGGGACGGCTGGTGGCTACACCTTC

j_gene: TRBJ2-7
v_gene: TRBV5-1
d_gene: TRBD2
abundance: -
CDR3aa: CASSSSGGHLYEQYF
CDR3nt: TGCGCCAGCAGCTCTAGCGGGGGGCACCTCTACGAGCAGTACTTC

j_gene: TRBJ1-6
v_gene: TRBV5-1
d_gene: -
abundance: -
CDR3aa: CASSSDTLPHPLHF
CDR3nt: TGCGCCAGCAGCTCGGACACCCTACCCCATCCCCTCCACTTT

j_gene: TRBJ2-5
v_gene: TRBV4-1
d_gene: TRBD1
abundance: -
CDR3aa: CASSQTGTVKETQYF
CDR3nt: TGCGCCAGCAGCCAAACAGGGACAGTGAAAGAGACCCAGTACTTC

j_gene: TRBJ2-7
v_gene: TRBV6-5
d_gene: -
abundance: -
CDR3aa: CASSYSTRSYEQYF
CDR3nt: TGTGCCAGCAGTTACTCGACTAGGTCCTACGAGCAGTACTTC

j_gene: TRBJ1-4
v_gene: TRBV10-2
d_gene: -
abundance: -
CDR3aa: CASGVQGREKLFF
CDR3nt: TGCGCCAGCGGTGTGCAGGGCAGGGAAAAACTGTTTTTT

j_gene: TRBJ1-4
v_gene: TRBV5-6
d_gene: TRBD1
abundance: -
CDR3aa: CASSFTGQGGSEKLFF
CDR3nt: TGTGCCAGCAGCTTTACCGGACAGGGAGGGAGCGAAAAACTGTTTTTT

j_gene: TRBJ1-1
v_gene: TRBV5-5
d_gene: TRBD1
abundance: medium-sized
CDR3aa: CASSPGQGARDWLGAFF
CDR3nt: TGTGCCAGCAGCCCGGGACAGGGGGCGCGAGACTGGCTTGGAGCTTTCTTT

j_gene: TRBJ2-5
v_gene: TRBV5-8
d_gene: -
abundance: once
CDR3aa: CASSLASTGRRETQYF
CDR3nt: TGTGCCAGCAGCTTGGCCTCGACAGGGAGGAGGGAGACCCAGTACTTC

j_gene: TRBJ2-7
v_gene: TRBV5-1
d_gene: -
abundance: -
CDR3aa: CASSLWTDYEQYF
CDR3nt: TGCGCCAGCAGCTTGTGGACAGATTACGAGCAGTACTTC

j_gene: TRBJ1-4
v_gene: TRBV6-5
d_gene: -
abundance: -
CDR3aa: CASTSRPANEKLFF
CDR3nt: TGTGCCAGCACAAGCCGCCCCGCTAATGAAAAACTGTTTTTT

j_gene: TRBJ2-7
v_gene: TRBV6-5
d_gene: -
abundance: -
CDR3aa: CASRRGYEQYF
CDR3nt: TGTGCCAGCAGGCGAGGATACGAGCAGTACTTC

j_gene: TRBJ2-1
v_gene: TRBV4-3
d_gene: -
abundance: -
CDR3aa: CASSQGAGYTYNEQFF
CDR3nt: TGCGCCAGCAGCCAAGGGGCGGGGTATACCTACAATGAGCAGTTCTTC

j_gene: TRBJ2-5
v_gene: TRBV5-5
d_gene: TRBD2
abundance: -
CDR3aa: CASSPGLAGGQETQYF
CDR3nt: TGTGCCAGCAGCCCTGGACTAGCGGGGGGCCAAGAGACCCAGTACTTC

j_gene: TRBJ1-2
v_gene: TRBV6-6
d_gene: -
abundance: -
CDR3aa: CASSYRGAGIYGYTF
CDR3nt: TGTGCCAGCAGTTACCGGGGGGCGGGTATATATGGCTACACCTTC

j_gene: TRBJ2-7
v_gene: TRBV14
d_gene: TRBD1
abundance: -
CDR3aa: CASSQDFRTGTSYEQYF
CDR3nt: TGTGCCAGCAGCCAAGATTTTCGGACAGGGACATCCTACGAGCAGTACTTC

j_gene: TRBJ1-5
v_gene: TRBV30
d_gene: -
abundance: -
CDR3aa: CAWSAPTPSNQPQHF
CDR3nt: TGTGCCTGGAGCGCCCCGACACCTAGCAATCAGCCCCAGCATTTT

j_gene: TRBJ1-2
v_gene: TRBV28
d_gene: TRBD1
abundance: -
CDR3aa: CASSWGAGGNYGYTF
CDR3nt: TGTGCCAGCAGTTGGGGGGCAGGGGGTAACTATGGCTACACCTTC

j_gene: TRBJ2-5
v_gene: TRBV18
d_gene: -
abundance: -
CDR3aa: CASSPGDSETQYF
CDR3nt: TGTGCCAGCTCACCGGGAGACTCAGAGACCCAGTACTTC

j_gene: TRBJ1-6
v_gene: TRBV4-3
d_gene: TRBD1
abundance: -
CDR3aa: CASSQDLDRGRKNSPLHF
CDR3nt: TGCGCCAGCAGCCAAGATTTGGACAGGGGGCGGAAGAATTCACCCCTCCACTTT